The clone carrying this T cell receptor beta chain was observed at least ten times. What it recognizes is unknown. Amplification of TCR beta CDR3 regions was performed using RNA transcripts as template. HTBI primers were employed in a first-round RT-PCR of the TCR CDR3. TCRdb recomputed calls from the multiplex PCR reads with MiXCR, one row per CDR3 protein. This sample has around 290,000 distinct CDR3 sequences; about 14% occur once, and the top ten carry 7.8%. This record comes from a study of T cells in Graves' hyperthyroidism and ophthalmopathy. Findings of the study overall: Ophthalmopathy was distinguished from stable hyperthyroidism by 13 V-J signatures. Most clonotypes expanded in thyroid above 0.001 were likewise present in blood.

Germline V lookup: CDR1 SGHTS, CDR2 YDEGEE. The CDR3 totals 15 residues. J gave up 4 bases and V 0 bases, and 4 bases lay outside the gene matches. This sequence originates from a young woman with Graves' hyperthyroidism that later progressed to Graves' ophthalmopathy. Sample: blood. The J gene is TRBJ2-7, the V gene TRBV5-8; 10 bases map to TRBD1. The CDR3 DNA reads TGTGCCAGCAGCTTGGGGACAGGGGGTCAATACGAGCAGTACTTC. Its translation: CASSLGTGGQYEQYF.